This T cell receptor beta chain was identified during a study of blood T cell repertoires in COVID-19. Looking at the study overall: Sites across the United States, Italy and Spain contributed samples from acute and convalescent COVID-19.

The CDR3 consists of 16 residues. The trim removed 4 bases at V and 15 bases at J, leaving 15 bases unmatched. Germline values: CDR1 MDHEN, CDR2 SYDVKM. Profiling relied on immunoSEQ multiplex PCR, and the TCRdb table lists in-frame clones only, not all of them. The sample gives 50,000 or so clones, about 77% of which show up once; around 20% is in the top ten. This sequence joins TRBV28 and TRBJ2-1, with 13 bases matching TRBD2. This receptor was identified in a human donor with active or convalescent COVID-19. The donor label of this sample is uncertain. Sequenced input: peripheral blood. The CDR3 loop is CASSSLGTSGTGAWFF. Written as DNA, the CDR3 is TGTGCCAGCAGTTCCTTAGGGACTAGCGGGACAGGAGCATGGTTCTTC.